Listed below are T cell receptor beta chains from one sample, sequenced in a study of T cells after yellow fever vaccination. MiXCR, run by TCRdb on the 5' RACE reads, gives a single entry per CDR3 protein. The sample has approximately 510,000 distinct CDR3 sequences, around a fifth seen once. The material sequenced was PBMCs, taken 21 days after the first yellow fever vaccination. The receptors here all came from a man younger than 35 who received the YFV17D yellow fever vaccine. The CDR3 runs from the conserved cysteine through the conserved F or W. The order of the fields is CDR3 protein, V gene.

CSAFTVNTEAFF | TRBV20-1
CASSLEGTKNIQYF | TRBV7-2
CASSLVGSTNEKLFF | TRBV7-2
CASSQEGRGRRNEQFF | TRBV4-3
CASSLVGGSPLHF | TRBV12-3/TRBV12-4
CASSSSGTGGSLSTDTQYF | TRBV11-1
CASSPRGTASYEQYF | TRBV18
CASRPGGGPNQPQHF | TRBV12-3/TRBV12-4
CASSLTSGNTGELFF | TRBV7-9
CATSDLPHHVQESRDIQYF | TRBV24-1
CASNRDREVDEQYF | TRBV6-1
CASSLGGFQETQYF | TRBV13
CASSQEVSPVWGLFF | TRBV4-3
CASSIGTRGDTQYF | TRBV5-1
CASSVVGSSYQETQYF | TRBV9
CSVVGRSSYNEQFF | TRBV29-1
CASSGGGPLNSYEQYF | TRBV4-2
CASSLEADPTDTQYF | TRBV7-3
CASSPPEGAAGELFF | TRBV27
CASSLAGTSGGAWETQYF | TRBV5-6
CASSPSQGYINYGYTF | TRBV5-1
CASSSRDRGQDYGYTF | TRBV6-5